This TCR beta chain comes out of a study of blood T cell repertoires in COVID-19. Sequencing was performed with immunoSEQ multiplex PCR; in TCRdb, only in-frame clones are kept and a portion is missing. The table lists a few hundred thousand clones, roughly 87% of them singletons. Looked up from germline, CDR1 is KGHSH and CDR2 is LQKENI. J was trimmed by 4 bases and V by 4 bases; bases with no gene match: 2. The CDR3 runs to 15 residues. The source of this sequence is a man between 18 and 35 years old who had recovered from COVID-19. Material for sequencing was PBMCs or T cells enriched from blood (not recorded which). The chain couples TRBV18 to TRBJ2-1; 12 bases map to TRBD2. The CDR3 coding sequence is TGTGCCAGCTCACGACTAGCGGGAGTGTACAATGAGCAGTTCTTC. Its translation: CASSRLAGVYNEQFF.